A single sample is the source of the 32 T cell receptor beta chains below, sequenced in a study of STAT5B mutations in CD4+ large granular lymphocyte leukemia. Assay used: immunoSEQ multiplex PCR; TCRdb lists only in-frame clones, some missing. The repertoire holds about 45,000 clones, with 80% to 90% as singletons. Specimen: CD4+ T cells from blood buffy coats. Receptors were obtained from a human donor in good health.

This chain uses TRBV6-6 with TRBJ2-7; weak D call: TRBD2 (6 bases). Trimming took 2 bases from V and 1 from J, leaving 12 bases between them. Germline V lookup: CDR1 MNHNY, CDR2 SVGAGI (reference sequence). CDR3 length: 15 residues. CDR3 in amino acids: CASSYLLALSYEQYF. The CDR3 nucleotides read TGTGCCAGCAGTTACCTCCTAGCGTTATCCTACGAGCAGTACTTC.

In this sample, this clone turned up a few times. The same CDR3 arises from other DNA sequences in this sample as well. The gene calls are TRBV30 and TRBJ1-2; possible D gene TRBD1, 5 bases. The CDR3 extends over 13 amino acids. Germline loops: CDR1 GTSNPN, CDR2 SVGIG (reference sequence). V lost 0 bases and J lost 4, with 9 bases in between. The DNA of the CDR3 is TGTGCCTGGAGTGTACGGCAGGGCTATGGCTACACCTTC. Protein: CAWSVRQGYGYTF.

The chain joins TRBV28 to TRBJ2-1; D unclear. Germline CDR1 and CDR2: MDHEN and SYDVKM. This CDR3 is built from 11 residues. The V and J ends lost 7 bases and 4 bases respectively, with 5 bases between them. The CDR3 sequence: CASTEYNEQFF. The CDR3 region has the DNA TGTGCCAGCACCGAATACAATGAGCAGTTCTTC.

This chain links TRBV2 with TRBJ2-3; 10 bases match TRBD2. Losses at the gene ends were 7 bases for V and 2 bases for J; bases not matched to a gene: 3. Germline assignment: CDR1 SNHLY and CDR2 FYNNEI. This CDR3 spans 14 amino acids. The CDR3 bases are TGTGCCAGCAAGGGACTAGCGTTCACAGATACGCAGTATTTT. Its protein is CASKGLAFTDTQYF. The full variable domain, with the rest looked up from reference TRBV2 and TRBJ2-3, is EPEVTQTPSHQVTQMGQEVILRCVPISNHLYFYWYRQILGQKVEFLVSFYNNEISEKSEIFDDQFSVERPDGSNFTLKIRSTKLEDSAMYFCASKGLAFTDTQYFGPGTRLTVL.

The rearrangement uses TRBV30 and TRBJ2-5; the D gene is possibly TRBD1 (6 bases). Germline V CDR1 and CDR2: GTSNPN, SVGIG (reference sequence). The ends were cut back, 1 base at V and 2 bases at J, with 11 bases in the middle. The CDR3 loop spans 14 amino acids. CDR3 residues: CAWSGVGQQETQYF. The DNA of the CDR3 is TGTGCCTGGAGTGGCGTCGGACAGCAAGAGACCCAGTACTTC.

The V gene is TRBV2, the J gene TRBJ1-5, with D tentatively TRBD1 (5 bases). Germline CDR1 SNHLY, CDR2 FYNNEI. The CDR3 covers 14 residues. V gave up 2 bases and J gave up 4 bases, with 9 bases separating them. Written as DNA, the CDR3 is TGTGCCAGCAGTGAATGGGGACGGAATCAGCCCCAGCATTTT. Its translation: CASSEWGRNQPQHF.

V gene TRBV4-1 combines with J gene TRBJ2-3; D gene ambiguous. The germline gives CDR1 MGHRA, CDR2 YSYEKL. Trimming left V 5 bases short and J 0 bases short, with 18 bases between. This CDR3 contains 17 residues. CDR3 region: CASSTTLLGKSTDTQYF. As DNA, the CDR3 is TGCGCCAGCAGCACAACCTTACTGGGGAAGAGCACAGATACGCAGTATTTT.

This chain uses TRBV9 with TRBJ2-5; TRBD2 aligns across 12 bases. CDR3 length: 15 amino acids. J was trimmed by 5 bases and V by 3 bases; bases with no gene match: 5. Germline V gives CDR1 SGDLS, CDR2 YYNGEE. Here the CDR3 DNA reads TGTGCCAGCAGCGCTAGCGGGGGGGTTGGGGAGACCCAGTACTTC. It yields the protein CASSASGGVGETQYF. The variable domain in full, with the rest retrieved from reference TRBV9 and TRBJ2-5, is DSGVTQTPKHLITATGQRVTLRCSPRSGDLSVYWYQQSLDQGLQFLIQYYNGEERAKGNILERFSAQQFPDLHSELNLSSLELGDSALYFCASSASGGVGETQYFGPGTRLLVL.

CDR3 nucleotide sequence: TGTGCCAGCAGCGTAGAAGGTTTTGGCGGGACTAGTTCCTATGAGCAGTTCTTC. It is translated as CASSVEGFGGTSSYEQFF. V and J are TRBV7-8 and TRBJ2-1; 8 bases fit TRBD2. V shed 5 bases, J shed 8 bases, and the junction held 20 bases outside the gene matches. Germline V gene sequence: CDR1 SGHVS, CDR2 FQNEAQ. The CDR3 consists of 18 residues.

The chain couples TRBV7-3 to TRBJ1-3; D perhaps matches TRBD1 (5 bases). Looked up from germline, CDR1 is SGHTA and CDR2 is FQGTGA. CDR3 length equals 16 residues. The V gene lost 1 base and the J gene lost 0 bases, with 10 bases spanning the gap. CDR3 sequence (DNA): TGTGCCAGCAGCTTAAATCCAGGGCCCTCTGGAAACACCATATATTTT. Translation gives CASSLNPGPSGNTIYF.

The chain is built from TRBV5-4 and TRBJ1-2, with a possible D match to TRBD1 (6 bases). Germline lookup yields CDR1 SGHNT and CDR2 YYREEE (reference sequence). V lost 5 bases, J lost 5 bases, and 13 bases lay in between. The CDR3 consists of 13 residues. CDR3 sequence reads: CASSPGGGYGYTF. As DNA, the CDR3 is TGTGCCAGCAGTCCTGGGGGCGGTTATGGCTACACCTTC.

CDR3 nucleotide sequence: TGTGCCAGCAGTGGGACTACCGAGCAGTACTTC. Translating it yields CASSGTTEQYF. The chain combines TRBV6-6 with TRBJ2-7; 7 bases match TRBD2. The J segment lost 6 bases and the V segment lost 5 bases, leaving 1 base of the junction unmatched. CDR1 and CDR2 (germline): MNHNY, SVGAGI (reference sequence). The CDR3 runs to 11 residues.

This clone has only one observation. J is TRBJ2-7 and V is TRBV5-1; TRBD1 might be the D (6 bases). V dropped 0 bases and J dropped 1 base, with 11 bases sitting between them. The CDR3 contains 15 residues. Germline assignment: CDR1 SGHRS and CDR2 YFSETQ. CDR3 DNA sequence: TGCGCCAGCAGCTTGGGGGGGACACTTTCCTACGAGCAGTACTTC. Protein: CASSLGGTLSYEQYF.

V and J are TRBV15 and TRBJ1-5; no clear D. Trimming left V 2 bases short and J 5 bases short, with 7 bases between. The germline V gene has CDR1 LNHNV and CDR2 YYDKDF (reference sequence). This CDR3 is built from 13 residues. The CDR3 is CATSRLSYQPQHF. CDR3 DNA: TGTGCCACCAGCAGATTATCGTATCAGCCCCAGCATTTT.

The chain is built from TRBV18 and TRBJ1-2, with unresolved D. The CDR3 is made up of 13 amino acids. Trimming pared 5 bases from V and 8 bases from J, leaving 15 bases between. Germline CDR1 and CDR2: KGHSH and LQKENI. The chain's CDR3 is CASSTGEFGGYTF. CDR3 nucleotide sequence: TGTGCCAGCTCAACGGGTGAATTCGGGGGCTACACCTTC.

The chain links TRBV4-3 to TRBJ1-4, with TRBD1 matching over 8 bases. V lost 1 base to trimming and J lost 0 bases; unmatched junction nucleotides: 10. CDR3 length equals 19 residues. Germline V gene lookup returns CDR1 LGHNA and CDR2 YSLEER. Written as DNA, the CDR3 is TGCGCCAGCAGCCAAGGACCAAGGGGACAGGAAACAACTAATGAAAAACTGTTTTTT. As protein: CASSQGPRGQETTNEKLFF.

This rearrangement joins TRBV7-2 to TRBJ2-2; D might be TRBD2 (5 bases). CDR3 size: 14 residues. The V gene's germline CDR1 is SGHTA and CDR2 FQGNSA. Trimming pared 0 bases from V and 4 bases from J, leaving 6 bases between. This CDR3 reads CASSLAGITGELFF. DNA of the CDR3: TGTGCCAGCAGCTTAGCCGGGATCACCGGGGAGCTGTTTTTT.

The chain recombines TRBV19 with TRBJ1-2; D is ambiguous. The length of the CDR3 is 12 residues. Germline V gene data show CDR1 as LNHDA and CDR2 as SQIVND (reference sequence). V lost 1 base, J lost 8 bases, and 8 bases lay in between. The CDR3 DNA sequence: TGTGCCAGTAGTATAGCCGGCGGAGGCTACACCTTC. It specifies CASSIAGGGYTF. Combining the CDR3 with reference TRBV19 and TRBJ1-2 gives the whole variable domain DGGITQSPKYLFRKEGQNVTLSCEQNLNHDAMYWYRQDPGQGLRLIYYSQIVNDFQKGDIAEGYSVSREKKESFPLTVTSAQKNPTAFYLCASSIAGGGYTFGSGTRLTVV.

CDR3 bases: TGTGCCAGCAGCCTGCGGACTAGCGGGGCCCCCTACAATGAGCAGTTCTTC. As protein: CASSLRTSGAPYNEQFF. The chain has TRBV14 and TRBJ2-1, with 12 nucleotides matching TRBD2. J gave up 2 bases and V 4 bases, and 6 bases lay outside the gene matches. The germline V gene encodes CDR1 SGHDN and CDR2 FVKESK. The CDR3 has 17 residues.

The J gene is TRBJ1-1, the V gene TRBV7-9; maybe TRBD1 (6 bases). The V end was cut by 7 bases, the J end by 0 bases, with 9 bases between. Germline V gene data show CDR1 as SEHNR and CDR2 as FQNEAQ (reference sequence). There are 13 residues in the CDR3. CDR3 DNA: TGTGCCAGCATACAGGGTATGAACACTGAAGCTTTCTTT. It codes for CASIQGMNTEAFF.

This clone is a singleton in its sample. The chain recombines TRBV5-6 with TRBJ1-5, with D perhaps matching TRBD1 (5 bases). This CDR3 comprises 15 residues. The V gene lost 0 bases and the J gene lost 5 bases, with 12 bases spanning the gap. CDR1 is SGHDT and CDR2 is YYEEEE in the germline V gene. In DNA form, the CDR3 reads TGTGCCAGCAGCTTGGGGCAGGGATTGCATCAGCCCCAGCATTTT. Translated, it gives CASSLGQGLHQPQHF.

The V call is TRBV7-2, the J call TRBJ1-1; the D gene is possibly TRBD1 (5 bases). There are 16 residues in the CDR3. V shed 5 bases and J shed 4 bases, with 20 bases lying between them. The germline CDR1 and CDR2 sequences are SGHTA and FQGNSA. The CDR3 sequence is CASSLRLDVGTTEAFF. The CDR3 DNA sequence: TGTGCCAGCAGCCTCCGACTCGATGTAGGGACCACTGAAGCTTTCTTT. Combining the CDR3 with reference TRBV7-2 and TRBJ1-1 gives the whole variable domain GAGVSQSPSNKVTEKGKDVELRCDPISGHTALYWYRQSLGQGLEFLIYFQGNSAPDKSGLPSDRFSAERTGGSVSTLTIQRTQQEDSAVYLCASSLRLDVGTTEAFFGQGTRLTVV.

The V call is TRBV11-2, the J call TRBJ2-4; 11 bases fit TRBD1. Germline values: CDR1 SGHAT, CDR2 FQNNGV. Unmatched junction bases numbered 4, after V lost 5 bases and J lost 7 bases. This CDR3 spans 14 amino acids. CDR3 DNA: TGTGCCAGCAGCCCAGGACAGGGGGCTAACATTCAGTACTTC. Translated, it gives CASSPGQGANIQYF.

This chain links TRBV6-1 with TRBJ2-5; the match to TRBD1 covers 10 bases. Trimming removed 5 bases from V and 4 bases from J; junction bases left unmatched: 7. The CDR3 loop spans 15 amino acids. Germline V gene data show CDR1 as MNHNS and CDR2 as SASEGT. The CDR3 region is CASSPRDRGGETQYF. The CDR3, as DNA: TGTGCCAGCAGTCCCCGGGACAGGGGAGGAGAGACCCAGTACTTC.

The chain uses TRBV19 and TRBJ1-5; no firm D call. The germline CDR1 and CDR2 sequences are LNHDA and SQIVND (reference sequence). V was pared by 10 bases and J by 5 bases, with 18 bases between. This CDR3 is 14 amino acids long. DNA for the CDR3: TGTGCCACCCGACATCCTTATAACCATCAGCCCCAGCATTTT. It is translated as CATRHPYNHQPQHF.

This clone was observed once. This rearrangement joins TRBV7-6 to TRBJ2-7, with 7 bases identical to TRBD1. CDR1 and CDR2 from the germline V gene are SGHVS and FNYEAQ. This CDR3 region has 13 residues. Trimming took 2 bases from V and 6 from J; bases not matched to a gene: 4. The CDR3 region has the DNA TGTGCCAGCAGCTTATACCCAGGGGGCGAGCAGTACTTC. Its protein product is CASSLYPGGEQYF.

The J gene is TRBJ2-3, the V gene TRBV5-4, with D possibly TRBD2 on 7 matching bases. The germline CDR1 and CDR2 sequences are SGHNT and YYREEE (reference sequence). The CDR3 runs 20 residues. Trimming left V 3 bases short and J 1 base short, with 27 bases between. CDR3 region: CASSSPGGQSVRVGTDTQYF. The DNA for the CDR3 is TGTGCCAGCAGCTCCCCGGGAGGACAGTCTGTGAGGGTTGGCACAGATACGCAGTATTTT.

The chain couples TRBV7-2 to TRBJ2-7; 9 bases line up with TRBD2. This CDR3 has 16 amino acids. Trimming cost V 5 bases and J 4 bases; bases outside gene matches: 12. In germline, CDR1 is SGHTA, CDR2 FQGNSA. Written as DNA, the CDR3 is TGTGCCAGCAGCCCTACTTCGCGGGAGGGTGTTTACGAGCAGTACTTC. Translated, it gives CASSPTSREGVYEQYF.

The chain carries TRBV6-1 and TRBJ2-1, with D perhaps matching TRBD2 (7 bases). The length of the CDR3 is 15 residues. V was pared by 4 bases and J by 7 bases, with 17 bases between. CDR1 and CDR2 (germline): MNHNS, SASEGT. The DNA of the CDR3 is TGTGCCAGCAGTGGGGGTCGGGGGGCAGGGAATGAGCAGTTCTTC. Translated: CASSGGRGAGNEQFF.

The V call is TRBV5-4, the J call TRBJ1-1, with D unclear. V was shortened by 4 bases and J by 5 bases, with 9 bases between the two germline ends. This CDR3 has 12 amino acids. Looked up from germline, CDR1 is SGHNT and CDR2 is YYREEE (reference sequence). Here the CDR3 reads CASSRSGTEAFF. In DNA form, the CDR3 reads TGTGCCAGCAGCCGTAGTGGGACTGAAGCTTTCTTT.

This sequence joins TRBV29-1 and TRBJ1-2, with 9 bases lining up with TRBD1. The V segment lost 3 bases and the J segment 6 bases; nucleotides outside the gene matches: 8. CDR1 and CDR2 from the germline V gene are SQVTM and ANQGSEA. This CDR3 contains 14 residues. The CDR3 reads CSVDRTGGWNGYTF. The CDR3 DNA reads TGCAGCGTTGACCGAACAGGGGGCTGGAATGGCTACACCTTC.

J is TRBJ1-5 and V is TRBV29-1; D is perhaps TRBD1 (6 bases). The germline V gene has CDR1 SQVTM and CDR2 ANQGSEA. CDR3 size: 13 residues. Trimming removed 0 bases at V and 7 bases at J, with 10 bases between. CDR3: CSVEEGGGQPQHF. DNA for the CDR3: TGCAGCGTTGAAGAAGGGGGGGGGCAGCCCCAGCATTTT.